This is a list of T cell receptor beta chains from one sample in a study of memory CD4+ T cells and cytomegalovirus serostatus. Profiling relied on immunoSEQ multiplex PCR, and the TCRdb table lists in-frame clones only, not all of them. The sample lists tens of thousands of clones, roughly three quarters occurring once. Material for sequencing was memory CD4+ T cells from blood. The receptors come from an adult in good health and CMV-seronegative. CDR3s include the opening cysteine and the closing phenylalanine or tryptophan. Fields, in order: J gene, clone size, V gene, D gene, CDR3 DNA, CDR3 protein. A D gene is named only where the DNA matches it firmly. Clone sizes are given selectively: once, few, many, or a class where the clone is expanded.

J: TRBJ2-3; size: NA; V: TRBV5-4; D: NA; DNA: TGTGCCAGCAGCTTGCGGGCGGGAACATACACAGATACGCAGTATTTT; CDR3: CASSLRAGTYTDTQYF
J: TRBJ2-7; size: NA; V: TRBV19; D: TRBD2; DNA: TGTGCCAGTAGTAAAAGGCTAGCGGGCCTCTCCTACGAGCAGTACTTC; CDR3: CASSKRLAGLSYEQYF
J: TRBJ1-1; size: NA; V: TRBV7-8; D: NA; DNA: TGTGCCAGCAGCCAGACGGATAACGTAGCTTTCTTT; CDR3: CASSQTDNVAFF
J: TRBJ1-1; size: NA; V: TRBV12-5; D: NA; DNA: TGTGCTAGTGGTTTGGAGACGAACACTGAAGCTTTCTTT; CDR3: CASGLETNTEAFF
J: TRBJ2-6; size: NA; V: TRBV19; D: NA; DNA: TGTGCCAGTAGCCCCTTCGAACCTGGGGCCAACGTCCTGACTTTC; CDR3: CASSPFEPGANVLTF
J: TRBJ1-4; size: once; V: TRBV6-1; D: NA; DNA: TGTGCCAGCAGTGAATGGGGGACTAATGAAAAACTGTTTTTT; CDR3: CASSEWGTNEKLFF
J: TRBJ2-6; size: few; V: TRBV7-2; D: NA; DNA: TGTGCCAGCAGCCGCCGGGGGGCCACGCTTTCTGGGGCCAACGTCCTGACTTTC; CDR3: CASSRRGATLSGANVLTF
J: TRBJ2-1; size: NA; V: TRBV7-9; D: NA; DNA: TGTGCCAGCAGCTTCGGCTACGCTGAGCAGTTCTTC; CDR3: CASSFGYAEQFF
J: TRBJ1-5; size: NA; V: TRBV4-2; D: NA; DNA: TGTGCCAGCAGCCAAGTGGCTAGCAATCAGCCCCAGCATTTT; CDR3: CASSQVASNQPQHF
J: TRBJ1-4; size: few; V: TRBV30; D: NA; DNA: TGTGCCTGGAGTGTCTGGGGAAAGGGAAATGAAAAACTGTTTTTT; CDR3: CAWSVWGKGNEKLFF
J: TRBJ2-3; size: NA; V: TRBV18; D: TRBD2; DNA: TGTGCCAGCTCACCTCCCGGCGGAGATATAGCGGGCTGGGATACGCAGTATTTT; CDR3: CASSPPGGDIAGWDTQYF
J: TRBJ2-1; size: NA; V: TRBV28; D: NA; DNA: TGTGCCAGCCCCCCGGTGGCGAGCGGAAAATACAATGAGCAGTTCTTC; CDR3: CASPPVASGKYNEQFF
J: TRBJ1-1; size: few; V: TRBV7-2; D: NA; DNA: TGTGCCAGCAGCGCGAGGGGGACTGAAGCTTTCTTT; CDR3: CASSARGTEAFF
J: TRBJ1-1; size: NA; V: TRBV11-3; D: NA; DNA: TGTGCCAGCAGCTTAGGGGTGGGGGTGAACACTGAAGCTTTCTTT; CDR3: CASSLGVGVNTEAFF
J: TRBJ2-2; size: NA; V: TRBV5-4; D: NA; DNA: TGTGCCAGCAGCTTCGGGGCGGTTAGAGACACCGGGGAGCTGTTTTTT; CDR3: CASSFGAVRDTGELFF
J: TRBJ2-7; size: NA; V: TRBV11-1; D: TRBD2; DNA: TGTGCCAGCAGCTTACGATCTAGCGGATCCTACGAGCAGTACTTC; CDR3: CASSLRSSGSYEQYF
J: TRBJ1-4; size: NA; V: TRBV2; D: NA; DNA: TGTGCCAGCAGTGAATCGAGCACGATTAAAAAACTGTTTTTT; CDR3: CASSESSTIKKLFF
J: TRBJ2-1; size: NA; V: TRBV7-3; D: NA; DNA: TGTGCCAGCAGCTCCGGGGAGGGGGTTTACAATGAGCAGTTCTTC; CDR3: CASSSGEGVYNEQFF
J: TRBJ2-7; size: few; V: TRBV2; D: TRBD2; DNA: TGTGCCAGCAGTGCCCGGTGGGGGGGTGGCCGATACGAGCAGTACTTC; CDR3: CASSARWGGGRYEQYF
J: TRBJ1-4; size: NA; V: TRBV19; D: NA; DNA: TGTGCCAGTAGTTTACAGGGAAGAGAGGAAAAACTGTTTTTT; CDR3: CASSLQGREEKLFF
J: TRBJ1-6; size: NA; V: TRBV10-3; D: NA; DNA: TGTGCCATCAGTGACAGGCAGGGAGGTTCACCCCTCCACTTT; CDR3: CAISDRQGGSPLHF
J: TRBJ1-2; size: NA; V: TRBV6-5; D: NA; DNA: TGTGCCAGCAGTTACTCGCGTAAACTTTGGGATGGCTACACCTTC; CDR3: CASSYSRKLWDGYTF
J: TRBJ2-1; size: NA; V: TRBV5-1; D: TRBD2; DNA: TGCGCCAGCAGCTTGGTGCTAGCGGGAGATTTGGGCAATGAGCAGTTCTTC; CDR3: CASSLVLAGDLGNEQFF
J: TRBJ1-1; size: NA; V: TRBV5-1; D: TRBD1; DNA: TGCGCCAGCAGCTTTGACAGGGGGACTGAAGCTTTCTTT; CDR3: CASSFDRGTEAFF
J: TRBJ1-1; size: few; V: TRBV6-5; D: NA; DNA: TGTGCCAGCAGTTCCCGAGGGGGGGGGACTGAAGCTTTCTTT; CDR3: CASSSRGGGTEAFF
J: TRBJ2-3; size: NA; V: TRBV10-2; D: TRBD2; DNA: TGCGCCAGCACCCCGGGACTAGCGGTCGGAGATACGCAGTATTTT; CDR3: CASTPGLAVGDTQYF
J: TRBJ1-6; size: NA; V: TRBV11-3; D: NA; DNA: TGTGCCAGCAAATCACCCCTCCACTTT; CDR3: CASKSPLHF
J: TRBJ2-7; size: NA; V: TRBV6-6; D: NA; DNA: TGTGCCAGCAGCCGAACGTACGAGCAGTACTTC; CDR3: CASSRTYEQYF
J: TRBJ2-6; size: NA; V: TRBV6-4; D: NA; DNA: TGTGCCTGCAGTGTGGTATATGGGGCCAACGTCCTGACTTTC; CDR3: CACSVVYGANVLTF
J: TRBJ2-3; size: NA; V: TRBV5-1; D: TRBD2; DNA: TGCGCCAGCAGCTTGGGGGCGGGAGTAGCAGATACGCAGTATTTT; CDR3: CASSLGAGVADTQYF
J: TRBJ1-2; size: NA; V: TRBV6-5; D: NA; DNA: TGTGCCAGCACTATTCGGGCGGGGGCATTATATGGCTACACCTTC; CDR3: CASTIRAGALYGYTF
J: TRBJ1-2; size: NA; V: TRBV7-2; D: NA; DNA: TGTGCCAGCAGCTTAGATGAGGGGCCGCTTAACTATGGCTACACCTTC; CDR3: CASSLDEGPLNYGYTF
J: TRBJ2-1; size: NA; V: TRBV7-2; D: TRBD2; DNA: TGTGCCAGCAGCTCCCGGACTAGCGGGAGTGTCAATGAGCAGTTCTTC; CDR3: CASSSRTSGSVNEQFF
J: TRBJ1-2; size: NA; V: TRBV7-3; D: TRBD1; DNA: TGTGCCAGCAGCCCATACCCCAGGGGGACGACGAACTATGGCTACACCTTC; CDR3: CASSPYPRGTTNYGYTF
J: TRBJ2-4; size: NA; V: TRBV7-2; D: NA; DNA: TGTGCCAGCAGCTTACTTCCTAGGGTAGCCAAAAACATTCAGTACTTC; CDR3: CASSLLPRVAKNIQYF
J: TRBJ1-2; size: NA; V: TRBV5-1; D: NA; DNA: TGCGCCAGCAGTTATTCCTCGGGAGGCTACACCTTC; CDR3: CASSYSSGGYTF
J: TRBJ1-2; size: NA; V: TRBV6-6; D: NA; DNA: TGTGCCAGCAGCGATTTGAGGGACTATGGCTACACCTTC; CDR3: CASSDLRDYGYTF
J: TRBJ1-1; size: NA; V: TRBV5-1; D: NA; DNA: TGCGCCAGCAGCTTGGAGTCGGGGGACACTGAAGCTTTCTTT; CDR3: CASSLESGDTEAFF
J: TRBJ2-7; size: NA; V: TRBV29-1; D: NA; DNA: TGCAGCGTTGGGGGAGTCTACGAGCAGTACTTC; CDR3: CSVGGVYEQYF
J: TRBJ2-2; size: NA; V: TRBV27; D: TRBD2; DNA: TGTGCCAGCAGTCCCCGGGTAGCGGGAGGTTTTGGCGGGGAGCTGTTTTTT; CDR3: CASSPRVAGGFGGELFF
J: TRBJ1-1; size: NA; V: TRBV19; D: NA; DNA: TGTGCCAGTAGTACCCCCGGGGGGTTGACTGAAGCTTTCTTT; CDR3: CASSTPGGLTEAFF
J: TRBJ2-7; size: NA; V: TRBV5-4; D: NA; DNA: TGTGCCAGCAGCTTAGGGGGAGGGGAGGGCGAGCAGTACTTC; CDR3: CASSLGGGEGEQYF
J: TRBJ2-7; size: NA; V: TRBV14; D: NA; DNA: TGTGCCAGCAGCCAAGCCCTAAGGCAGTACTTC; CDR3: CASSQALRQYF
J: TRBJ1-2; size: NA; V: TRBV5-1; D: TRBD1; DNA: TGCGCCAGCAGCTGGGGGACAGTAAGAGCTAACTATGGCTACACCTTC; CDR3: CASSWGTVRANYGYTF
J: TRBJ2-7; size: NA; V: TRBV6-5; D: TRBD1; DNA: TGTGCCAGCAGTCGGGACAGGGCGGACGAGCAGTACTTC; CDR3: CASSRDRADEQYF
J: TRBJ2-5; size: NA; V: TRBV7-8; D: TRBD1; DNA: TGTGCCAGCAGCATAAACCGGGGACAGGGTCTCCAAGAGACCCAGTACTTC; CDR3: CASSINRGQGLQETQYF